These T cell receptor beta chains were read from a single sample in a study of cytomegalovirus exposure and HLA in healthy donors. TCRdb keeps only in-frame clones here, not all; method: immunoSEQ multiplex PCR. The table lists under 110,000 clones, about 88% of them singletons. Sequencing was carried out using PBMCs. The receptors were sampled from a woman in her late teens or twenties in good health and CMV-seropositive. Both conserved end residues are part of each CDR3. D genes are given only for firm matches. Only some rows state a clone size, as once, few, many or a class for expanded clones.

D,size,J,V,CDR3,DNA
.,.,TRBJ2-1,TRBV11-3,CASSLDSGAYNEQFF,TGTGCCAGCAGCTTAGATAGCGGAGCGTACAATGAGCAGTTCTTC
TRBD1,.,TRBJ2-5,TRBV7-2,CASSNDRAEETQYF,TGTGCCAGCAGCAACGACAGGGCTGAAGAGACCCAGTACTTC
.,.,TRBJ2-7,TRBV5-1,CASGAEVGRNYEQYF,TGCGCCAGCGGCGCCGAGGTTGGCCGAAACTACGAGCAGTACTTC
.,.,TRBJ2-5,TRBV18,CASSRGGTAQETQYF,TGTGCCAGCTCGCGAGGAGGCACAGCCCAAGAGACCCAGTACTTC
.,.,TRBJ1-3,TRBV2,CASRDWRDRSGNTIYF,TGTGCCAGCAGGGACTGGAGGGACCGCTCTGGAAACACCATATATTTT
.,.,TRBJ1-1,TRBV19,CASSSVGFSDTEAFF,TGTGCCAGTAGCAGTGTGGGGTTTAGCGACACTGAAGCTTTCTTT
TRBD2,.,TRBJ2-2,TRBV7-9,CASSFRGGPYTGELFF,TGTGCCAGCAGCTTCCGCGGGGGGCCTTACACCGGGGAGCTGTTTTTT
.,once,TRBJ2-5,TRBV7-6,CASSYYTGEGTQYF,TGTGCCAGCAGCTACTACACGGGAGAGGGGACCCAGTACTTC
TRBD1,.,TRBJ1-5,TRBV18,CASSPPGTAYSNQPQHF,TGTGCCAGCTCACCACCCGGGACAGCATATAGCAATCAGCCCCAGCATTTT
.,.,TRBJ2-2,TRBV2,CASSDYRVINTGELFF,TGTGCCAGCAGTGATTACAGGGTTATAAACACCGGGGAGCTGTTTTTT
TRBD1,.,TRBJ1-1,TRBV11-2,CASSFSGGVTEAFF,TGTGCCAGCAGCTTCTCAGGGGGCGTCACTGAAGCTTTCTTT
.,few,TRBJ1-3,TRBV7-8,CASSTGQRNTIYF,TGTGCCAGCAGCACTGGACAGAGAAACACCATATATTTT
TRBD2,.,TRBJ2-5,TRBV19,CASSLRGAQYF,TGTGCCAGTAGTCTTCGGGGGGCCCAGTACTTC
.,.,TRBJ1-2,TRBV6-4,CASSEGPDIRGGYTF,TGTGCCAGCAGTGAAGGCCCGGACATAAGGGGGGGCTACACCTTC
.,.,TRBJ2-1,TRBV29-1,CSVGGGDYNEQFF,TGCAGCGTTGGGGGGGGCGACTACAATGAGCAGTTCTTC
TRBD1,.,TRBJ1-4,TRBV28,CASSRGTGANEKLFF,TGTGCCAGCAGCCGAGGTACAGGGGCTAATGAAAAACTGTTTTTT
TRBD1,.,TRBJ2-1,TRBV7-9,CASSPDGTESSYNEQFF,TGTGCCAGCAGCCCGGACGGGACAGAAAGCTCCTACAATGAGCAGTTCTTC
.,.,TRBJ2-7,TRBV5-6,CASRSRGNPPYEQYF,TGTGCCAGCAGATCGAGGGGGAATCCCCCCTACGAGCAGTACTTC
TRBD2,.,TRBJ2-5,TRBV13,CASSPPSGGAGETQYF,TGTGCCAGCAGCCCCCCTAGCGGGGGGGCAGGAGAGACCCAGTACTTC
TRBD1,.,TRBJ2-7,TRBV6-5,CASSYSRDRGLREQYF,TGTGCCAGCAGTTACTCAAGGGACAGGGGGCTTCGGGAGCAGTACTTC
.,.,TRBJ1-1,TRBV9,CASSALVGVGTEAFF,TGTGCCAGCAGCGCCTTGGTCGGGGTGGGGACTGAAGCTTTCTTT
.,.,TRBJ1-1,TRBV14,CASSRVQGSTEAFF,TGTGCCAGCAGCCGAGTACAGGGTAGCACTGAAGCTTTCTTT
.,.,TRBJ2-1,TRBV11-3,CASSPKAETGNEQFF,TGTGCCAGCAGCCCGAAAGCCGAGACTGGCAATGAGCAGTTCTTC
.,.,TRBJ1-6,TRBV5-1,CASSLVGLSPLHF,TGCGCCAGCAGCTTGGTGGGGCTTTCACCCCTCCACTTT
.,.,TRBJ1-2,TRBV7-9,CASSTQGANYGYTF,TGTGCCAGCAGCACGCAAGGAGCTAACTATGGCTACACCTTC
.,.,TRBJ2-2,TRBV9,CASSQHEGAGELFF,TGTGCCAGCAGCCAACATGAGGGGGCCGGGGAGCTGTTTTTT
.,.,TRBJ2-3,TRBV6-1,CASQTGITDTQYF,TGTGCCAGCCAAACAGGGATCACAGATACGCAGTATTTT